This TCR beta chain derives from a study of T-cell memory formation after mild COVID-19. Study-wide context: TCR clusters were mostly confined to one donor each.

The germline CDR1 and CDR2 sequences are MGHRA and YSYEKL. V was pared by 4 bases and J by 5 bases, with 12 bases between. The CDR3 runs 13 residues. This clonotype was seen a few times. Its antigen is not known. Study conclusions and caveats: Shrinking CD4+ clones were chiefly CM and EM; CD8+ ones were chiefly EMRA. Detection of some responders pre-infection suggested pre-existing cross-reactive memory T cells participated.

TCRdb used MiXCR to reprocess the 5' RACE reads, holding one entry per CDR3 protein. Here the sample spans about 600,000 distinct CDR3 sequences, about 20% being singletons. This chain joins TRBV4-1 and TRBJ2-7, with D tentatively TRBD1 or TRBD2 (5 bases each). The receptor was isolated from an adult woman who had mild COVID-19 (a few samples of this study predate the infection). Cell type and time point are not known. Sequencing was performed on PBMCs or a T cell subset sorted from them (not recorded which). The CDR3 loop reads CASSRPGTDEQYF. The CDR3 nucleotides read TGCGCCAGCAGCCGCCCGGGGACGGACGAGCAGTACTTC.